The T cell receptor beta chain under discussion was sequenced for a study of neurological immune-mediated disorders. A few counts support this clonotype. Via MiXCR, TCRdb re-called the 5' RACE reads, giving one row per CDR3 protein. The sample shows 120,000 or so distinct CDR3 sequences, roughly 3.2% of them seen only once. CDR3 size: 15 residues. CDR1 and CDR2 from the germline V gene are SGHTA and FQGNSA. V gave up 3 bases and J gave up 3 bases, with 13 bases separating them. The chain links TRBV7-2 to TRBJ2-3; D gene uncertain. Material: PBMCs. The source of this sequence is a woman younger than 45 with multiple sclerosis. CDR3 sequence reads: CASSFSQVGTDTQYF. DNA of the CDR3: TGTGCCAGCAGCTTTTCCCAGGTCGGAACAGATACGCAGTATTTT.